This T cell receptor (beta chain) was recorded in a study of beta chain features in type 1 diabetes. At the level of the study: All samples together contributed approximately 100 million sorted cells for examination.

The J segment lost 2 bases and the V segment lost 3 bases, leaving 4 bases of the junction unmatched. The length of the CDR3 is 16 residues. Germline V gene lookup returns CDR1 MNHEY and CDR2 SMNVEV (reference sequence). cDNA synthesis used the whole RNA isolate, giving expressed TCRB sequences. Libraries were prepared by immunoSEQ multiplex PCR; TCRdb keeps only in-frame clonotypes and omits some of them. The sample holds 35,000 to 45,000 clones; roughly 64% are singletons and the top ten take 2% to 2.5%. Sequencing used Tregs from blood. The rearrangement uses TRBV27 and TRBJ2-1; 10 bases map to TRBD2. The sequence was collected from a woman in her thirties in good health. The CDR3 loop reads CASSFVLAGPYNEQFF. CDR3 in DNA: TGTGCCAGCAGTTTCGTACTAGCGGGACCCTACAATGAGCAGTTCTTC.